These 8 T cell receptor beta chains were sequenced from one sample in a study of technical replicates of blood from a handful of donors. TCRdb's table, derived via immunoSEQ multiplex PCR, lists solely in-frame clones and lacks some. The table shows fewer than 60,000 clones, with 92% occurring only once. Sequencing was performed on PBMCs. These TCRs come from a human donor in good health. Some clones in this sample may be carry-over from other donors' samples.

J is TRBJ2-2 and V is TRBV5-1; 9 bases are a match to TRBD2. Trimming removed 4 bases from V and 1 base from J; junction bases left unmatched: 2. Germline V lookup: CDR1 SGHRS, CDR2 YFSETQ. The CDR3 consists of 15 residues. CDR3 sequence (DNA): TGCGCCAGCAGCGCTAGCGGGATGAACACCGGGGAGCTGTTTTTT. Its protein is CASSASGMNTGELFF.

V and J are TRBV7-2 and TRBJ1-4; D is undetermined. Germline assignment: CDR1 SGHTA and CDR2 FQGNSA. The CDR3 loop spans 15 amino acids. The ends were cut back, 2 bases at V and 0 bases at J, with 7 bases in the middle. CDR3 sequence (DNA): TGTGCCAGCAGCTTAAATCCGGCAACTAATGAAAAACTGTTTTTT. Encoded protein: CASSLNPATNEKLFF.

The CDR3 sequence is CASSLASGTGVEKLFF. CDR3 coding DNA: TGTGCCAGCAGCTTAGCCTCCGGGACAGGCGTTGAAAAACTGTTTTTT. The V and J genes are TRBV11-2 and TRBJ1-4; 8 nucleotides align to TRBD1. Germline-derived CDR1 and CDR2 are SGHAT and FQNNGV. The CDR3 contains 16 residues. The junction had 8 bases not matched to a gene; V was cut back by 1 base and J by 7 bases.

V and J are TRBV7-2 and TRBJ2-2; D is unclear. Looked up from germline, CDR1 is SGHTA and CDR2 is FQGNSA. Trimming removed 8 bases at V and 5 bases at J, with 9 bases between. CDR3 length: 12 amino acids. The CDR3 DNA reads TGTGCCAGCCGGTGGAGTACCGGGGAGCTGTTTTTT. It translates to CASRWSTGELFF. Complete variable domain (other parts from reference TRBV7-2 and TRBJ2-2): GAGVSQSPSNKVTEKGKDVELRCDPISGHTALYWYRQSLGQGLEFLIYFQGNSAPDKSGLPSDRFSAERTGGSVSTLTIQRTQQEDSAVYLCASRWSTGELFFGEGSRLTVL.

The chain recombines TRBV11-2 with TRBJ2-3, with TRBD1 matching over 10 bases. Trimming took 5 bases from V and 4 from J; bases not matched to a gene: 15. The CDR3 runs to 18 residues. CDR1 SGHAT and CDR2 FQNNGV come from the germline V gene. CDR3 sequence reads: CASSTTALPGQGSDTQYF. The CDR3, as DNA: TGTGCCAGCAGCACCACCGCCCTTCCGGGACAGGGGTCAGATACGCAGTATTTT.

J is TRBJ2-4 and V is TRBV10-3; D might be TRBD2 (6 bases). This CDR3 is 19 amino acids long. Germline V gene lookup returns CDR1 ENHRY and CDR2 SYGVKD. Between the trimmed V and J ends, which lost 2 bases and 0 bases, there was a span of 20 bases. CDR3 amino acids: CAISEGGSGSGVAKNIQYF. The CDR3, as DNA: TGTGCCATCAGTGAGGGGGGGAGTGGGTCTGGGGTAGCCAAAAACATTCAGTACTTC.

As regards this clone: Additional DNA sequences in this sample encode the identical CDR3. The CDR3 DNA sequence: TGCGCCAGCAGCCAAAAACGGACAGGGGGGAACACCGGGGAGCTGTTTTTT. Its protein product is CASSQKRTGGNTGELFF. This chain links TRBV5-1 with TRBJ2-2, with 10 bases fitting TRBD1. The germline V gene encodes CDR1 SGHRS and CDR2 YFSETQ. This CDR3 comprises 17 residues. V was pared by 4 bases and J by 1 base, with 7 bases of the junction left unmatched. The full variable domain, in which reference TRBV5-1 and TRBJ2-2 provide the parts outside the CDR3, is KAGVTQTPRYLIKTRGQQVTLSCSPISGHRSVSWYQQTPGQGLQFLFEYFSETQRNKGNFPGRFSGRQFSNSRSEMNVSTLELGDSALYLCASSQKRTGGNTGELFFGEGSRLTVL.

CDR3 nucleotide sequence: TGCAGCGTCACGACAGAAAGCAATCAGCCCCAGCATTTT. Encoded protein: CSVTTESNQPQHF. This chain connects TRBV29-1 to TRBJ1-5, with a weak D call TRBD1 (5 bases). Trimming shortened V by 6 bases and J by 1 base, and 10 bases separated the two germline ends. This CDR3 has 13 residues. Germline-derived CDR1 and CDR2 are SQVTM and ANQGSEA.